This TCR beta chain was recovered during a study of CD8 T cells in ankylosing spondylitis. Whole-study findings and limits: In synovial fluid and blood from reactive arthritis, some motif variants were previously reported. Ankylosing spondylitis blood seemed to carry a telltale TCR beta motif made of several highly homologous variants. Matched ankylosing spondylitis synovial fluid reportedly contained a significantly enriched population of disease-linked clones.

Worth noting for this clonotype: Its cognate antigen is unknown.

The CDR3 length is 15 residues. Germline V gene lookup returns CDR1 DFQATT and CDR2 SNEGSKA (reference sequence). Trimming at V came to 1 base and at J to 6 bases, leaving 7 bases not matched to a gene. Quantitative 5'-RACE with molecular barcodes generated TCR beta libraries. TCRdb reanalysed the 5' RACE reads using MiXCR and keeps one entry per CDR3 protein. Counted here are more than 650,000 distinct CDR3 sequences, 12% occurring once; the ten biggest clones make up roughly 0.51%. Input material: blood, either unsorted or a sorted T cell fraction (not recorded which). This chain links TRBV20-1 with TRBJ2-3; the match to TRBD1 covers 10 bases. The clonotype originates from a male donor with ankylosing spondylitis. In DNA form, the CDR3 reads TGCAGTGCTAGAGGACAGGGGGCGGAATCGGATACGCAGTATTTT. As protein: CSARGQGAESDTQYF.